Listed below are T cell receptor beta chains from one sample, sequenced in a study of blood T cell repertoires in COVID-19. Repertoires were generated with immunoSEQ multiplex PCR, while TCRdb's copy carries only in-frame clones and drops some. The table lists roughly 150,000 clones, 80% of them singletons, with approximately 0.5% in the top ten. Sample: peripheral blood. Source of these receptors: a man aged 55 to 70 with acute or convalescent COVID-19. CDR3s include the opening cysteine and the closing phenylalanine or tryptophan. Not every row has a clone size; where given, it reads once, few, many or a size class.

CDR3 protein: CASSLWGSGYTF
V gene: TRBV28
J gene: TRBJ1-2
clone size: .

CDR3 protein: CATSRGEGRGSWNSPLHF
V gene: TRBV15
J gene: TRBJ1-6
clone size: .

CDR3 protein: CASRFQANYGYTF
V gene: TRBV19
J gene: TRBJ1-2
clone size: .

CDR3 protein: CASSYTAGLGGELFF
V gene: TRBV6-2/TRBV6-3
J gene: TRBJ2-2
clone size: few

CDR3 protein: CAWKGTGGNQPQHF
V gene: TRBV30
J gene: TRBJ1-5
clone size: .

CDR3 protein: CASTESRATEAFF
V gene: TRBV2
J gene: TRBJ1-1
clone size: .

CDR3 protein: CASSPASGRYNEQFF
V gene: TRBV7-3
J gene: TRBJ2-1
clone size: .

CDR3 protein: CASSPGTENIQYF
V gene: TRBV18
J gene: TRBJ2-4
clone size: .

CDR3 protein: CASSAGLAGVIDTQYF
V gene: TRBV6-1
J gene: TRBJ2-3
clone size: .

CDR3 protein: CASGDSFRNQHF
V gene: TRBV19
J gene: TRBJ1-5
clone size: .

CDR3 protein: CASSQVKTVYEQYF
V gene: TRBV16
J gene: TRBJ2-7
clone size: few

CDR3 protein: CASSKVWDRGDGYTF
V gene: TRBV21-1
J gene: TRBJ1-2
clone size: .

CDR3 protein: CASSLREGNTEAFF
V gene: TRBV27
J gene: TRBJ1-1
clone size: .

CDR3 protein: CASSGGADTGELFF
V gene: TRBV6-4
J gene: TRBJ2-2
clone size: .

CDR3 protein: CASSLNEAGGLKNTEAFF
V gene: TRBV18
J gene: TRBJ1-1
clone size: .

CDR3 protein: CASSPKQGGVSYNEQFF
V gene: TRBV27
J gene: TRBJ2-1
clone size: .

CDR3 protein: CASSYSGRGGYTF
V gene: TRBV6-5
J gene: TRBJ1-2
clone size: .